The 19 T cell receptor beta chains below come from one sample, sequenced in a study of cytomegalovirus exposure and HLA in healthy donors. The study ran its PCR with 60 Vbeta and 13 Jbeta primers. The table came from immunoSEQ multiplex PCR; TCRdb's copy has only in-frame clones and leaves some out. This table holds approximately 180,000 clones. Sequencing input: PBMCs. Receptor source: a man aged 25 to 45 in good health and CMV-seronegative.

V is TRBV5-4 and J is TRBJ2-1, with 8 bases matching TRBD2. Germline V gene data show CDR1 as SGHNT and CDR2 as YYREEE (reference sequence). The V gene end was trimmed by 4 bases and the J gene end by 0 bases; junction bases not matched to a gene: 9. This CDR3 is built from 17 residues. CDR3 nucleotides: TGTGCCAGCAGCCTGGGCGGGGGGTCGAGCTCCTACAATGAGCAGTTCTTC. Translating gives CASSLGGGSSSYNEQFF.

V gene TRBV4-2 combines with J gene TRBJ2-3, with 9 positions matching TRBD2. The CDR3 runs to 16 residues. V was clipped by 2 bases and J by 4 bases; unmatched bases: 7. Germline V CDR1 and CDR2: LGHNA, YNFKEQ. CDR3 DNA sequence: TGTGCCAGCAGCCAACAACGGCGGGGGGGCCCAGATACGCAGTATTTT. Protein product: CASSQQRRGGPDTQYF.

CDR3 sequence reads: CASSMGGSPLYEQYF. CDR3 bases: TGTGCCAGTAGTATGGGCGGGAGTCCTTTGTACGAGCAGTACTTC. This sequence joins TRBV19 and TRBJ2-7; 7 bases agree with TRBD2. J was trimmed by 4 bases and V by 3 bases; bases with no gene match: 9. Germline CDR1 reads LNHDA; CDR2 reads SQIVND (reference sequence). The CDR3 covers 15 residues.

The CDR3 reads CASSSLGLAGYNEQFF. For the CDR3, the DNA is TGTGCCAGCAGCTCGCTCGGACTAGCGGGATATAATGAGCAGTTCTTC. J is TRBJ2-1 and V is TRBV11-3; TRBD2 aligns across 12 bases. This CDR3 is built from 16 residues. Germline values: CDR1 SGHNT, CDR2 YENEEA. After removal of 4 bases from V and 7 bases from J, the junction contained 8 bases not matched to a gene.

This sequence joins TRBV5-6 and TRBJ2-7, with TRBD2 matching over 7 bases. The germline V gene encodes CDR1 SGHDT and CDR2 YYEEEE. After removal of 3 bases from V and 7 bases from J, the junction contained 7 bases not matched to a gene. CDR3 length: 13 residues. The CDR3 DNA follows: TGTGCCAGCAGCTATGGGGGGGTCTCGGAGCAGTACTTC. Translating gives CASSYGGVSEQYF.

V and J are TRBV27 and TRBJ1-2; D may be TRBD1 (5 bases). The germline CDR1 and CDR2 sequences are MNHEY and SMNVEV (reference sequence). The CDR3 extends over 15 amino acids. Deletions cut 5 bases from V and 7 bases from J, with 20 bases between. CDR3 sequence: CASSTYRSEYGGYTF. CDR3 DNA: TGTGCCAGCAGTACGTACAGGAGCGAGTATGGTGGCTACACCTTC.

The V and J genes are TRBV9 and TRBJ1-1, with 7 bases aligning to TRBD1. The V gene end was trimmed by 3 bases and the J gene end by 2 bases; junction bases not matched to a gene: 4. The CDR3 has 14 residues. The V gene's germline CDR1 is SGDLS and CDR2 YYNGEE. The DNA of the CDR3 is TGTGCCAGCAGCGCGGGGACAGCTAACACTGAAGCTTTCTTT. Amino acids: CASSAGTANTEAFF.

The chain combines TRBV11-3 with TRBJ1-1, with unresolved D. V was pared by 4 bases and J by 8 bases, with 8 bases between. Germline-derived CDR1 and CDR2 are SGHNT and YENEEA. The CDR3 consists of 11 residues. CDR3 in DNA: TGTGCCAGCAGCTCTGACAACGAAGCTTTCTTT. Encoded protein: CASSSDNEAFF.

On this clone itself: A read error may account for a junction end that differs from germline. The sample contains more than one DNA sequence encoding this CDR3. The chain couples TRBV7-2 to TRBJ1-4, with a possible D match to TRBD1 (6 bases). The CDR3 loop spans 16 amino acids. Germline V gene data show CDR1 as SGHTA and CDR2 as FQGNSA. The CDR3 protein is CASSLLPGQSNEKLFF. CDR3 DNA sequence: TGTGCCAGCAGCTTATTACCGGGACAAAGTAATGAAAAGCTGTTTTTT.

The chain employs TRBV5-1 and TRBJ2-1, with D possibly matching TRBD2 (5 bases). V lost 4 bases and J 6 bases, leaving 32 bases between the germline ends. The CDR3 totals 20 residues. In germline, CDR1 is SGHRS, CDR2 YFSETQ. The CDR3 spells CASSPRVATQTGSIINEQFF. The CDR3, as DNA: TGCGCCAGCAGCCCCCGGGTAGCGACACAAACTGGATCGATCATCAATGAGCAGTTCTTC. The entire variable domain, with the rest obtained from reference TRBV5-1 and TRBJ2-1, is as follows: KAGVTQTPRYLIKTRGQQVTLSCSPISGHRSVSWYQQTPGQGLQFLFEYFSETQRNKGNFPGRFSGRQFSNSRSEMNVSTLELGDSALYLCASSPRVATQTGSIINEQFFGPGTRLTVL.

The rearrangement uses TRBV11-2 and TRBJ2-7, with TRBD2 identical over 7 bases. With 4 bases clipped from V and 2 bases from J, the junction kept 5 bases outside the gene matches. Germline CDR1 and CDR2: SGHAT and FQNNGV. This CDR3 is 14 amino acids long. For the CDR3, the DNA is TGTGCCAGCAGCTCGGGAGGTGGCGCCTACGAGCAGTACTTC. As protein: CASSSGGGAYEQYF.

The J gene is TRBJ2-5, the V gene TRBV2, with 10 bases lining up with TRBD1. The V and J ends lost 7 bases and 1 base, in that order; junction bases with no gene match: 6. The CDR3 runs to 15 residues. Germline lookup yields CDR1 SNHLY and CDR2 FYNNEI. The CDR3 region is CASMRTGGFQETQYF. The CDR3 nucleotides read TGTGCCAGCATGAGGACAGGGGGATTCCAAGAGACCCAGTACTTC.

This chain uses TRBV19 with TRBJ2-7, with TRBD1 as a possible D gene (5 bases). Per the germline V gene, CDR1 is LNHDA and CDR2 is SQIVND (reference sequence). The CDR3 sequence is 14 residues long. V lost 3 bases and J lost 4, with 13 bases in between. The CDR3 DNA follows: TGTGCCAGTAGTATGATGGTAGGGGCGTACGAGCAGTACTTC. It yields the protein CASSMMVGAYEQYF.

For the CDR3, the DNA is TGTGCCAGCAGCTTAGTAAGGGGTAATGAGCAGTTCTTC. This encodes CASSLVRGNEQFF. The chain employs TRBV7-2 and TRBJ2-1, with D tentatively TRBD1 (5 bases). The CDR3 has 13 residues. V dropped 1 base and J dropped 7 bases, with 8 bases sitting between them. Germline V gives CDR1 SGHTA, CDR2 FQGNSA.

The chain has TRBV27 and TRBJ1-6; TRBD1 matches 7 bases. The CDR3 has 17 amino acids. Germline-derived CDR1 and CDR2 are MNHEY and SMNVEV (reference sequence). V dropped 5 bases and J dropped 7; count of bases not matched to a gene: 14. CDR3 loop: CASSLRLGTETNSPLHF. The CDR3 DNA reads as TGTGCCAGCAGTCTACGCCTCGGGACAGAAACAAATTCACCCCTCCACTTT.

The CDR3 is CASSYDSDDNSYEQYF. The CDR3 DNA sequence: TGTGCCAGCAGCTATGATTCCGATGACAATTCCTACGAGCAGTACTTC. V and J are TRBV14 and TRBJ2-7; no reliable D call. V was pared by 5 bases and J by 1 base, with 18 bases between. The CDR3 loop spans 16 amino acids. From germline, CDR1 is SGHDN and CDR2 FVKESK.

This chain uses TRBV9 with TRBJ1-2, with 7 positions matching TRBD1. V lost 6 bases and J lost 2; bases outside the gene matches: 7. Germline lookup yields CDR1 SGDLS and CDR2 YYNGEE. The CDR3 loop spans 14 amino acids. The CDR3 sequence: CASTSGQANYGYTF. CDR3 sequence (DNA): TGTGCCAGCACCTCCGGACAGGCAAACTATGGCTACACCTTC.

V usage is TRBV6-1 and J usage is TRBJ1-2, with 11 bases lining up with TRBD1. Germline CDR1 is MNHNS and CDR2 is SASEGT. J gave up 4 bases and V 5 bases, and 3 bases lay outside the gene matches. This CDR3 is 14 amino acids long. The CDR3 here is CASSRDRGTYGYTF. The CDR3 bases are TGTGCCAGCAGTAGGGACAGGGGGACCTATGGCTACACCTTC.

V gene TRBV30 combines with J gene TRBJ2-1; maybe TRBD1 (6 bases). V lost 5 bases and J 5 bases, leaving 7 bases between the germline ends. Germline CDR1 GTSNPN, CDR2 SVGIG (reference sequence). The CDR3 consists of 11 residues. The CDR3 DNA follows: TGTGCCTGGGGGACAAACAATGAGCAGTTCTTC. Residues: CAWGTNNEQFF.